What follows are 14 T cell receptor beta chains derived from one specimen sequenced in a study of T-cell memory formation after mild COVID-19. TCRdb redid the calling of the 5' RACE reads with MiXCR, one entry per CDR3 protein. The repertoire holds around 410,000 distinct CDR3 sequences, with about 22% as singletons. What was sequenced was PBMCs or a T cell subset sorted from them (not recorded which). The origin of the receptors is an adult woman who had mild COVID-19 (a few samples of this study predate the infection). Cell type and time point are not known.

This clonotype appeared a few times. The chain links TRBV5-5 to TRBJ1-2; D unresolved. This CDR3 is 13 amino acids long. V was shortened by 1 base and J by 2 bases, with 6 bases between the two germline ends. Germline V gene sequence: CDR1 SGHKS, CDR2 YYEKEE (reference sequence). Here the CDR3 reads CASSLLVNYGYTF. The CDR3 nucleotides are TGTGCCAGCAGCTTGTTAGTAAACTATGGCTACACCTTC.

The rearrangement links TRBV10-3 to TRBJ2-1; possibly TRBD1 for D (6 bases). V shed 1 base and J shed 8 bases, with 12 bases lying between them. This CDR3 has 14 residues. CDR1 is ENHRY, CDR2 SYGVKD, per germline. The CDR3 nucleotides read TGTGCCATCAGTGAGTTTGCTGGGGGCGATGAGCAGTTCTTC. It yields the protein CAISEFAGGDEQFF.

This clonotype was counted between two and nine times. The gene calls are TRBV3-1 and TRBJ2-2; TRBD2 matches 12 bases. This CDR3 comprises 20 residues. Germline lookup yields CDR1 LGHDT and CDR2 YNNKEL (reference sequence). J lost 7 bases, V lost 4 bases, and 19 bases had no gene match. CDR3 bases: TGTGCCAGCAGCCCCCTAATAGCCCGACTAGCGGGAGATCTTGTCGGGGAGCTGTTTTTT. Translating it yields CASSPLIARLAGDLVGELFF.

This clonotype was detected ten times or more. The V call is TRBV7-2, the J call TRBJ1-1; D is undetermined. CDR1 is SGHTA and CDR2 is FQGNSA in the germline V gene. V was trimmed by 7 bases and J by 1 base, leaving 10 bases between them. The CDR3 has 13 amino acids. Written as DNA, the CDR3 is TGTGCCAGCATGCAACAGTGGAACACTGAAGCTTTCTTT. Its protein product is CASMQQWNTEAFF. Complete variable domain (other parts from reference TRBV7-2 and TRBJ1-1): GAGVSQSPSNKVTEKGKDVELRCDPISGHTALYWYRQSLGQGLEFLIYFQGNSAPDKSGLPSDRFSAERTGGSVSTLTIQRTQQEDSAVYLCASMQQWNTEAFFGQGTRLTVV.

The V and J genes are TRBV2 and TRBJ2-4, with D maybe TRBD1 (6 bases). CDR3 size: 13 residues. The V gene lost 10 bases and the J gene lost 5 bases, with 15 bases spanning the gap. Looked up from germline, CDR1 is SNHLY and CDR2 is FYNNEI. CDR3 region: CAIQGGHQNIQYF. The CDR3 DNA reads TGTGCCATTCAAGGGGGACACCAAAACATTCAGTACTTC.

The chain is built from TRBV9 and TRBJ1-4, with TRBD1 matching 9 bases. V lost 3 bases to trimming and J lost 8 bases; unmatched junction nucleotides: 5. The CDR3 contains 14 residues. Germline assignment: CDR1 SGDLS and CDR2 YYNGEE. CDR3 protein: CASSAQGAGEKLFF. CDR3 in DNA: TGTGCCAGCAGCGCACAGGGGGCAGGGGAAAAACTGTTTTTT.

The chain uses TRBV4-3 and TRBJ2-5; D gene uncertain. The germline V and J ends were trimmed by 1 base and 5 bases, with 8 bases remaining between them. This CDR3 has 13 residues. Germline V gene sequence: CDR1 LGHNA, CDR2 YSLEER. For the CDR3, the DNA is TGCGCCAGCAGCCAAGCTTATCACGAGACCCAGTACTTC. This translates into CASSQAYHETQYF.

The chain has TRBV20-1 and TRBJ2-1; D might be TRBD2 (5 bases). This CDR3 spans 12 amino acids. The germline gives CDR1 DFQATT, CDR2 SNEGSKA (reference sequence). Trimming took 6 bases from V and 4 from J, leaving 10 bases between them. DNA for the CDR3: TGCAGTGCCGGTAAGCGGTACAATGAGCAGTTCTTC. Residues: CSAGKRYNEQFF.

The chain uses TRBV7-8 and TRBJ2-3; maybe TRBD2 (6 bases). Trimming left V 0 bases short and J 2 bases short, with 12 bases between. This CDR3 has 16 amino acids. CDR1 and CDR2 from the germline V gene are SGHVS and FQNEAQ. CDR3 residues: CASSLATRGATDTQYF. For the CDR3, the DNA is TGTGCCAGCAGCTTAGCGACGCGGGGAGCCACAGATACGCAGTATTTT. The entire variable domain, with the rest obtained from reference TRBV7-8 and TRBJ2-3, is as follows: GAGVSQSPRYKVAKRGQDVALRCDPISGHVSLFWYQQALGQGPEFLTYFQNEAQLDKSGLPSDRFFAERPEGSVSTLKIQRTQQEDSAVYLCASSLATRGATDTQYFGPGTRLTVL.

Only a few counts were recorded for this clonotype. This chain connects TRBV20-1 to TRBJ2-1; 12 bases line up with TRBD2. From germline, CDR1 is DFQATT and CDR2 SNEGSKA (reference sequence). CDR3 length: 15 residues. V shed 0 bases, J shed 6 bases, and the junction held 3 bases outside the gene matches. CDR3 amino acids: CSARELAGGLNEQFF. DNA for the CDR3: TGCAGTGCTAGAGAACTAGCGGGGGGCCTCAATGAGCAGTTCTTC.

The chain carries TRBV6-2 or TRBV6-3 and TRBJ1-4; D is possibly TRBD1 (5 bases). Per germline, CDR1 MNHEY and CDR2 SVGEGT. The CDR3 spans 16 residues. Trimming removed 8 bases at V and 9 bases at J, with 25 bases between. CDR3 in amino acids: CASHLGTAVREKKLFF. The CDR3 nucleotides read TGTGCCAGCCATCTCGGGACGGCAGTACGCGAAAAAAAACTGTTTTTT.

The chain uses TRBV12-3 or TRBV12-4 and TRBJ1-2, with D possibly being TRBD1 (5 bases). The CDR3 sequence is 15 residues long. The V end lost 5 bases, the J end lost 0 bases, and 13 bases lay between the germline ends. CDR3 sequence reads: CASSPPTGPNYGYTF. The CDR3 coding sequence is TGTGCCAGCAGTCCACCCACAGGCCCTAACTATGGCTACACCTTC.

This clonotype was seen a handful of times. The V call is TRBV20-1, the J call TRBJ2-7; 15 bases match TRBD2. The junction had 10 bases not matched to a gene; V was cut back by 6 bases and J by 4 bases. CDR1 is DFQATT and CDR2 is SNEGSKA in the germline V gene (reference sequence). The CDR3 covers 16 residues. The DNA for the CDR3 is TGCAGTGCCGGGGGGACTAGCGGGAGGCCCCCGTACGAGCAGTACTTC. It specifies CSAGGTSGRPPYEQYF.

V gene TRBV5-1 combines with J gene TRBJ2-7, with TRBD1 matching 7 bases. Unmatched junction bases numbered 6, after V lost 3 bases and J lost 6 bases. The V gene's germline CDR1 is SGHRS and CDR2 YFSETQ. The CDR3 is 13 residues long. CDR3 region: CASSWQGVREQYF. Here the CDR3 DNA reads TGCGCCAGCAGCTGGCAGGGGGTTCGCGAGCAGTACTTC.